This TCR beta chain emerged from a study of T cells in Graves' hyperthyroidism and ophthalmopathy. General study results and limits: Within blood appeared most thyroid clonotypes that had expanded above 0.001. Median prediction lead before ophthalmopathy onset was 5.5 to 7 months with the model.

The germline gives CDR1 LGHDT, CDR2 YNNKEL (reference sequence). V dropped 4 bases and J dropped 0; count of bases not matched to a gene: 7. This CDR3 is 17 amino acids long. This clonotype was detected many times. Its antigen remains unknown. RNA transcripts served as the template for amplifying TCR beta CDR3 regions. An initial round of RT-PCR targeting the TCR CDR3 relied on the HTBI primer set. TCRdb reprocessed the multiplex PCR reads with MiXCR, giving one entry per CDR3 protein. The data hold some 770,000 distinct CDR3 sequences, with about a sixth observed a single time. The chain uses TRBV3-1 and TRBJ2-1, with 9 bases matching TRBD2. The receptor was derived from a man between 18 and 35 years old with Graves' hyperthyroidism. What was sequenced was blood. The CDR3 spells CASSRRGTSYSYNEQFF. The CDR3 nucleotides read TGTGCCAGCAGCCGAAGGGGGACTAGCTACTCCTACAATGAGCAGTTCTTC.